The 22 T cell receptor beta chains in this list originate from one sample, sequenced in a study of cytomegalovirus exposure and HLA in healthy donors. The PCR made use of 60 Vbeta and 13 Jbeta primers. Repertoires were generated with immunoSEQ multiplex PCR, while TCRdb's copy carries only in-frame clones and drops some. The repertoire holds about 200,000 clones, with about 87% as singletons. The sample was PBMCs. Receptor source: a woman between 18 and 30 years old in good health and CMV-seronegative.

V is TRBV9 and J is TRBJ2-1; 7 nucleotides line up with TRBD1. Germline lookup yields CDR1 SGDLS and CDR2 YYNGEE. This CDR3 has 15 amino acids. V was pared by 3 bases and J by 2 bases, with 5 bases of the junction left unmatched. The CDR3 bases are TGTGCCAGCAGCGCTTCGGGACAGCCCTACAATGAGCAGTTCTTC. Translated: CASSASGQPYNEQFF.

This clone is a singleton in its sample. The chain carries TRBV11-2 and TRBJ2-5, with D maybe TRBD1 (5 bases). CDR1 SGHAT and CDR2 FQNNGV come from the germline V gene. V lost 3 bases, J lost 0 bases, and 11 bases lay in between. The CDR3 runs 15 residues. The CDR3, as DNA: TGTGCCAGCAGCTTCAACGCAGGGTACCAAGAGACCCAGTACTTC. As protein: CASSFNAGYQETQYF. The full variable domain, with the rest looked up from reference TRBV11-2 and TRBJ2-5, is EAGVAQSPRYKIIEKRQSVAFWCNPISGHATLYWYQQILGQGPKLLIQFQNNGVVDDSQLPKDRFSAERLKGVDSTLKIQPAKLEDSAVYLCASSFNAGYQETQYFGPGTRLLVL.

The chain couples TRBV2 to TRBJ2-1, with 7 bases fitting TRBD2. The CDR3 consists of 11 residues. Germline V gene sequence: CDR1 SNHLY, CDR2 FYNNEI. V lost 6 bases to trimming and J lost 10 bases; unmatched junction nucleotides: 3. CDR3 DNA: TGTGCCAGCAGGGTTAGCGGGGAGCAGTTCTTC. Amino acids: CASRVSGEQFF.

The genes are TRBV27 and TRBJ1-5; D unresolved. V gave up 3 bases and J gave up 0 bases, with 9 bases separating them. This CDR3 has 15 amino acids. Germline lookup yields CDR1 MNHEY and CDR2 SMNVEV (reference sequence). CDR3 in amino acids: CASSFQYNSNQPQHF. The CDR3 DNA reads TGTGCCAGCAGTTTTCAGTATAATAGCAATCAGCCCCAGCATTTT.

This chain joins TRBV27 and TRBJ1-2; tentatively, D is TRBD1 (5 bases). V was pared by 2 bases and J by 2 bases, with 12 bases between. The CDR3 is 15 amino acids. Germline CDR1 reads MNHEY; CDR2 reads SMNVEV (reference sequence). In DNA form, the CDR3 reads TGTGCCAGCAGTTTACGGGCAGGGTGGAACTATGGCTACACCTTC. Translation: CASSLRAGWNYGYTF.

The V gene is TRBV29-1, the J gene TRBJ1-1; 8 bases match TRBD1. With 1 base clipped from V and 4 bases from J, the junction kept 8 bases outside the gene matches. There are 15 residues in the CDR3. Per the germline V gene, CDR1 is SQVTM and CDR2 is ANQGSEA. DNA for the CDR3: TGCAGCGTTGAAGCCCAGGACAGGGAGTCCACTGAAGCTTTCTTT. Amino acid sequence: CSVEAQDRESTEAFF.

The gene calls are TRBV5-4 and TRBJ1-4; 10 bases agree with TRBD1. The CDR3 has 15 amino acids. CDR1 and CDR2 from the germline V gene are SGHNT and YYREEE (reference sequence). After removal of 4 bases from V and 7 bases from J, the junction contained 7 bases not matched to a gene. The CDR3 region is CASSEGQGVSEKLFF. The CDR3 DNA reads TGTGCCAGCAGCGAAGGACAGGGGGTTTCTGAAAAACTGTTTTTT.

Comment on this clone: This same CDR3 is encoded by further DNA sequences in the sample. This CDR3 reads CASSLRLAVGELFF. The CDR3, as DNA: TGTGCCAGCAGCTTAAGGCTAGCGGTCGGGGAGCTGTTTTTT. The rearrangement uses TRBV5-4 and TRBJ2-2; 7 bases match TRBD2. The germline CDR1 and CDR2 sequences are SGHNT and YYREEE (reference sequence). V lost 2 bases to trimming and J lost 7 bases; unmatched junction nucleotides: 5. The CDR3 runs to 14 residues.

The gene calls are TRBV5-8 and TRBJ2-1; 7 positions agree with TRBD1. The CDR3 runs 15 residues. Trimming removed 6 bases from V and 6 bases from J; junction bases left unmatched: 12. Germline V gives CDR1 SGHTS, CDR2 YDEGEE. CDR3 in DNA: TGTGCCAGCACGGGGACAGCCCCTCCTCTCAATGAGCAGTTCTTC. Its protein product is CASTGTAPPLNEQFF. Using reference TRBV5-8 and TRBJ2-1 for the parts outside the CDR3, the full variable domain is EAGVTQSPTHLIKTRGQQATLRCSPISGHTSVYWYQQALGLGLQFLLWYDEGEERNRGNFPPRFSGRQFPNYSSELNVNALELEDSALYLCASTGTAPPLNEQFFGPGTRLTVL.

The rearrangement joins TRBV5-1 to TRBJ1-6; 7 bases map to TRBD1. This CDR3 spans 21 amino acids. V lost 0 bases to trimming and J lost 7 bases; unmatched junction nucleotides: 22. Germline V lookup: CDR1 SGHRS, CDR2 YFSETQ. Written as DNA, the CDR3 is TGCGCCAGCAGCTTGGCCGAAAGCATGAACAGGGGCCCACCCGGAAATTCACCCCTCCACTTT. It specifies CASSLAESMNRGPPGNSPLHF.

Only a few counts were recorded for this clone. The chain combines TRBV9 with TRBJ2-1; TRBD2 agrees at 9 bases. V shed 0 bases, J shed 4 bases, and the junction held 5 bases outside the gene matches. The CDR3 covers 16 residues. Looked up from germline, CDR1 is SGDLS and CDR2 is YYNGEE. CDR3 in amino acids: CASSVASGIAYNEQFF. For the CDR3, the DNA is TGTGCCAGCAGCGTAGCTAGCGGGATAGCTTACAATGAGCAGTTCTTC.

The CDR3 is CASSPRGLFTEAFF. CDR3 sequence (DNA): TGTGCCAGTAGTCCTAGGGGACTGTTCACTGAAGCTTTCTTT. V gene TRBV19 combines with J gene TRBJ1-1, with D perhaps TRBD1 (5 bases). The CDR3 is made up of 14 amino acids. V lost 5 bases and J lost 4, with 14 bases in between. In germline, CDR1 is LNHDA, CDR2 SQIVND (reference sequence).

CDR3 sequence: CASRIGQGYGYTF. The CDR3 bases are TGTGCCAGCAGAATCGGACAGGGGTATGGCTACACCTTC. The chain employs TRBV27 and TRBJ1-2; 9 bases match TRBD1. The CDR3 length is 13 residues. Germline CDR1 is MNHEY and CDR2 is SMNVEV (reference sequence). The V segment lost 6 bases and the J segment 5 bases; nucleotides outside the gene matches: 4.

The chain carries TRBV5-4 and TRBJ1-2; 7 bases agree with TRBD1. The CDR3 runs 13 residues. From germline, CDR1 is SGHNT and CDR2 YYREEE (reference sequence). J lost 6 bases, V lost 1 base, and 3 bases had no gene match. In DNA form, the CDR3 reads TGTGCCAGCAGCTTGTGGGGACAGCATGGCTACACCTTC. This gives the protein CASSLWGQHGYTF.

The chain is built from TRBV5-6 and TRBJ2-7; TRBD2 matches 7 bases. CDR3 length: 17 amino acids. The germline V gene encodes CDR1 SGHDT and CDR2 YYEEEE. V was clipped by 1 base and J by 0 bases; unmatched bases: 10. This CDR3 is CASSLHVGRDYSYEQYF. The DNA for the CDR3 is TGTGCCAGCAGCTTGCACGTTGGGCGGGACTACTCCTACGAGCAGTACTTC.

Only a few counts were recorded for this clone. The chain recombines TRBV5-5 with TRBJ1-4, with 8 bases identical to TRBD1. CDR1 and CDR2 (germline): SGHKS, YYEKEE (reference sequence). CDR3 length: 16 amino acids. Trimming removed 2 bases from V and 5 bases from J; junction bases left unmatched: 8. The CDR3 DNA is TGTGCCAGCAGCTTCCCGGACAGGGAGGAAAATGAAAAACTGTTTTTT. Amino acids: CASSFPDREENEKLFF.

The chain links TRBV18 to TRBJ1-2; 8 positions match TRBD1. V shed 3 bases, J shed 7 bases, and the junction held 4 bases outside the gene matches. Germline V gene data show CDR1 as KGHSH and CDR2 as LQKENI. This CDR3 has 13 amino acids. The CDR3 DNA is TGTGCCAGCTCACCTCCGACAGGGGCTGGCTACACCTTC. This translates into CASSPPTGAGYTF.

The V gene is TRBV4-2, the J gene TRBJ1-4; 8 positions agree with TRBD1. This CDR3 comprises 16 residues. Per germline, CDR1 LGHNA and CDR2 YNFKEQ. Trimming removed 1 base from V and 7 bases from J; junction bases left unmatched: 8. CDR3 in amino acids: CASSQGIGQGREKLFF. The CDR3 DNA reads as TGTGCCAGCAGCCAAGGCATCGGACAGGGACGTGAAAAACTGTTTTTT.

This sequence joins TRBV11-3 and TRBJ2-5; TRBD1 matches 9 bases. The CDR3 sequence is 13 residues long. The V segment lost 5 bases and the J segment 4 bases; nucleotides outside the gene matches: 2. CDR1 is SGHNT and CDR2 is YENEEA in the germline V gene. The CDR3 sequence: CASSLGQGETQYF. The CDR3 DNA reads TGTGCCAGCAGCCTGGGACAGGGAGAGACCCAGTACTTC.

This rearrangement joins TRBV7-8 to TRBJ2-7, with 10 bases identical to TRBD1. The CDR3 has 16 residues. Germline assignment: CDR1 SGHVS and CDR2 FQNEAQ. J was trimmed by 0 bases and V by 5 bases; bases with no gene match: 7. For the CDR3, the DNA is TGTGCCAGCAGCGCCTGGGGGGACAGGGGCTCCTACGAGCAGTACTTC. This gives the protein CASSAWGDRGSYEQYF.

This chain uses TRBV13 with TRBJ2-2; 10 bases match TRBD1. Trimming took 5 bases from V and 4 from J; bases not matched to a gene: 4. Germline CDR1 and CDR2: PRHDT and FYEKMQ (reference sequence). This CDR3 comprises 15 residues. The CDR3, as DNA: TGTGCCAGCAGCCCCGGGACAGGGGCCACCGGGGAGCTGTTTTTT. This gives the protein CASSPGTGATGELFF. The full variable domain, completed using reference TRBV13 and TRBJ2-2, is AAGVIQSPRHLIKEKRETATLKCYPIPRHDTVYWYQQGPGQDPQFLISFYEKMQSDKGSIPDRFSAQQFSDYHSELNMSSLELGDSALYFCASSPGTGATGELFFGEGSRLTVL.

The rearrangement links TRBV5-4 to TRBJ1-4, with 8 bases lining up with TRBD1. This CDR3 spans 15 amino acids. Trimming at V came to 4 bases and at J to 5 bases, leaving 7 bases not matched to a gene. The V gene's germline CDR1 is SGHNT and CDR2 YYREEE (reference sequence). CDR3 in DNA: TGTGCCAGCAGCCCGGGGGACAGGTTGAATGAAAAACTGTTTTTT. Translated: CASSPGDRLNEKLFF.